One TCR beta chain is described in this entry. Its antigen is not identified. Recently diagnosed hyperthyroidism of less than 2 months' duration affected patients aged 18 to 65. Clinical symptoms, serum thyroxine, TRAb, thyroid ultrasound and orbital computed tomography established diagnosis. These data are taken from a study of T cells in Graves' hyperthyroidism and ophthalmopathy. Study at large: At the time of initial diagnosis and before any treatment, peripheral blood was collected. General observations from the study: Ophthalmopathy and stable hyperthyroidism were separated by a 13 V-J model.

Amplified TCR beta CDR3 regions derived from RNA transcripts. HTBI primers were the set used in a first-round RT-PCR of the TCR CDR3. Via MiXCR, TCRdb re-called the multiplex PCR reads, giving one row per CDR3 protein. Of approximately 520,000 distinct CDR3 sequences detected, around 20% appear once; the ten largest clones hold about 30%. The junction had 6 bases not matched to a gene; V was cut back by 5 bases and J by 0 bases. The CDR3 has 15 amino acids. The germline V gene has CDR1 GTSNPN and CDR2 SVGIG (reference sequence). The sample was blood. This sequence was found in a man aged 18 to 30 with Graves' hyperthyroidism. The rearrangement uses TRBV30 and TRBJ2-7; 11 nucleotides match TRBD2. The CDR3 reads CAWGKGLAASYEQYF. Here the CDR3 DNA reads TGTGCCTGGGGGAAGGGACTAGCGGCCTCCTACGAGCAGTACTTC.